This T cell receptor (beta chain) was recorded in a study of blood T cell repertoires in COVID-19. The CDR3 runs 13 residues. Germline V gene lookup returns CDR1 SGHVS and CDR2 FQNEAQ. Trimming removed 8 bases from V and 5 bases from J, with 15 bases in between. Profiled with immunoSEQ multiplex PCR; TCRdb holds only in-frame clones, not every one. Of roughly 190,000 clones detected, 85% to 90% appear once; the ten largest clones hold less than 5.5%. Sequencing input: peripheral blood. The V and J genes are TRBV7-8 and TRBJ2-5; D unclear. The clonotype comes from a human donor in a cohort sampled during active COVID-19. CDR3 sequence: CASCLAGVETQYF. The CDR3 coding sequence is TGTGCCAGCTGCCTGGCTGGAGTGGAGACCCAGTACTTC.